The rows below give T cell receptor beta chains drawn from one sample of a study of blood T cells in healthy people across ages. From the 5' RACE reads, TCRdb called clonotypes with MiXCR, one entry per CDR3 protein. The sample lists 1.5 million to 1.9 million distinct CDR3 sequences, approximately 43% occurring once. Sequencing input: blood. The receptors here all came from a woman between 18 and 29 years old in good health. CDR3s include the opening cysteine and the closing phenylalanine or tryptophan. A D gene is named only where the DNA matches it firmly. Size tells how often a clone was seen (once, few, many) or the class of an expanded clone, and some rows leave it out.

>many|TRBJ2-1|TRBD2|TRBV12-3/TRBV12-4
TGTGCCAGCAGTCTACCTCGAGGGCTAGCGGGGGCTTACTACAATGAGCAGTTCTTC
CASSLPRGLAGAYYNEQFF
>.|TRBJ2-4|TRBD1|TRBV20-1
TGCAGTGCTAGACCCAGGACAGGGGAAAACATTCAGTACTTC
CSARPRTGENIQYF
>.|TRBJ2-7|TRBD1|TRBV5-4
TGTGCCAGCAGCCCCGCGAGACAGGGCGATGAGCAGTACTTC
CASSPARQGDEQYF
>.|TRBJ2-2|TRBD1|TRBV6-2/TRBV6-3
TGTGCCAGCAGTAAATGGGACAGGGGGACCGGGGAGCTGTTTTTT
CASSKWDRGTGELFF
>.|TRBJ2-1|TRBD1|TRBV7-2
TGTGCCAGCAGCTTAGCCGGGACAGTCTCCTACAATGAGCAGTTCTTC
CASSLAGTVSYNEQFF
>few|TRBJ1-1|.|TRBV3-1
TGTGCCAGCAGCCAGGTTCTAATGAACACTGAAGCTTTCTTT
CASSQVLMNTEAFF
>.|TRBJ2-1|TRBD2|TRBV20-1
TGCAGTGCTAGAGTCCTAGCGGGGGCTAGCTCCTACAATGAGCAGTTCTTC
CSARVLAGASSYNEQFF
>.|TRBJ1-5|TRBD1|TRBV10-3
TGTGCCATCAGTGGGAATCCACAGGGGGAGGATCAGCCCCAGCATTTT
CAISGNPQGEDQPQHF
>.|TRBJ2-1|.|TRBV6-2/TRBV6-3
TGTGCCAGCATCACGGGGGTAACTCGCGCGGATGAGCAGTTCTTC
CASITGVTRADEQFF
>.|TRBJ2-7|.|TRBV30
TGTGCCTGGAGTGTAGTAACCAGGGGATCCTACGAGCAGTACTTC
CAWSVVTRGSYEQYF
>.|TRBJ2-1|.|TRBV5-1
TGCGCCAGCAGACCCGGACCGGATCTTACGTACAATGAGCAGTTCTTC
CASRPGPDLTYNEQFF
>few|TRBJ2-7|.|TRBV4-3
TGCGCCAGCAGCCAAGGAAGGGCGGTCTCCTACGAGCAGTACTTC
CASSQGRAVSYEQYF
>few|TRBJ1-5|.|TRBV9
TGTGCCAGCAGCGTAGGGTGGCAGGGGAATCAGCCCCAGCATTTT
CASSVGWQGNQPQHF
>.|TRBJ2-3|TRBD2|TRBV3-1
TGTGCCAGCAGCCTGTCCCTCGGGGGGGCGAGCACAGATACGCAGTATTTT
CASSLSLGGASTDTQYF